The clone carrying this T cell receptor (beta chain) occurred once. The data stem from a study of T cell changes during pregnancy in multiple sclerosis. The V gene lost 6 bases and the J gene lost 2 bases, with 14 bases spanning the gap. This CDR3 spans 14 amino acids. CDR1 is SEHNR, CDR2 FQNEAQ, per germline (reference sequence). Assay used: immunoSEQ multiplex PCR; TCRdb lists only in-frame clones, some missing. This table has roughly 100,000 clones, around nine tenths appearing once. The source of this sequence is a female donor with multiple sclerosis, enrolled in a pregnancy study. Specimen: peripheral blood, collected after pregnancy. The chain couples TRBV7-9 to TRBJ2-7; D may be TRBD2 (6 bases). The CDR3 loop is CASSGGEATYEQYF. Written as DNA, the CDR3 is TGTGCCAGCAGTGGAGGGGAGGCCACCTACGAGCAGTACTTC.